The clone carrying this T cell receptor (beta chain) was observed many times. MiXCR was run by TCRdb on the PCR reads, yielding one entry per CDR3 protein. The profile covers around 7,000 distinct CDR3 sequences, with approximately 29% appearing a single time and around two fifths taken by the ten largest. These data belong to a study of immune characterization of retroperitoneal liposarcoma. The germline CDR1 and CDR2 sequences are SEHNR and FQNEAQ (reference sequence). The CDR3 loop spans 15 amino acids. The chain is built from TRBV7-9 and TRBJ2-1; D perhaps matches TRBD2 (5 bases). The better agreement between TRBJ2-7 and the DNA end casts doubt on the J call. Sample: blood. The sequence derives from a male donor with retroperitoneal liposarcoma. The CDR3 coding sequence is TGTGCCAGCATCCCTCCCAGCGGAGGCTACAATGAGCAGTACTTC. Translated, it gives CASIPPSGGYNEQYF.